A single sample is the source of the 16 T cell receptor beta chains below, sequenced in a study of T cell repertoires in cytomegalovirus infection. TCRdb itself ran the reads through MiXCR, one entry per CDR3 protein. The repertoire holds some 600,000 distinct CDR3 sequences, 20% to 25% seen once, with roughly 8% in the top ten. Sequencing was done on a sample of CD8+ T cells from PBMCs. These TCRs come from a human donor in good health (CMV status not recorded). Some clones in this sample may be carry-over from other donors' samples.

About this clonotype itself: At one end, the junction sequence differs from germline, possibly due to a read error. CDR3 in DNA: TGTGCCAGCAGCTCTTTCAATCCGAGCTCCCACAATGAGCAGTTCTTC. It yields the protein CASSSFNPSSHNEQFF. The gene calls are TRBV14 and TRBJ2-1; D gene uncertain. The CDR3 has 16 residues. Germline V lookup: CDR1 SGHDN, CDR2 FVKESK.

As regards this clonotype: A clone one base away is much larger, so this may be a read error. The CDR3 protein is CTSSSGPGNTIYF. DNA for the CDR3: TGTACCAGCAGCTCCGGGCCAGGAAACACCATATATTTT. The rearrangement uses TRBV7-9 and TRBJ1-3, with no clear D. The germline gives CDR1 SEHNR, CDR2 FQNEAQ (reference sequence). The length of the CDR3 is 13 residues.

This clonotype was seen only a few times. As DNA, the CDR3 is TGTGCCAGCAGTTCGACTAGCGGGGGGCCTTACGAGCAGTACGTC. It specifies CASSSTSGGPYEQYV. This chain uses TRBV28 with TRBJ2-7; 13 positions match TRBD2. Germline V gene data show CDR1 as MDHEN and CDR2 as SYDVKM. V dropped 4 bases and J dropped 4; count of bases not matched to a gene: 4. There are 15 residues in the CDR3.

The V gene is TRBV15, the J gene TRBJ1-1, with a weak D call TRBD1 (5 bases). V shed 4 bases and J shed 4 bases, with 19 bases lying between them. The germline gives CDR1 LNHNV, CDR2 YYDKDF (reference sequence). This CDR3 has 16 residues. The CDR3 loop reads CATSTVFTGPFTEAFF. The CDR3 DNA is TGTGCCACCAGCACCGTCTTTACAGGCCCTTTCACTGAAGCTTTCTTT.

V gene TRBV14 combines with J gene TRBJ1-6; no reliable D call. CDR3 length: 16 residues. Trimming left V 0 bases short and J 3 bases short, with 9 bases between. Germline assignment: CDR1 SGHDN and CDR2 FVKESK. The CDR3 region is CASSQESAGYNSPLHF. The CDR3 DNA sequence: TGTGCCAGCAGCCAAGAATCCGCGGGCTATAATTCACCCCTCCACTTT.

V gene TRBV5-6 combines with J gene TRBJ1-6; TRBD1 matches 9 bases. Looked up from germline, CDR1 is SGHDT and CDR2 is YYEEEE. This CDR3 spans 15 amino acids. The ends lost 4 bases at V and 9 bases at J; junction bases unmatched: 8. The CDR3 region is CASSAGTGNTSPLHF. CDR3 nucleotides: TGTGCCAGCAGCGCCGGGACAGGGAATACTTCACCCCTCCACTTT. Complete variable domain (other parts from reference TRBV5-6 and TRBJ1-6): DAGVTQSPTHLIKTRGQQVTLRCSPKSGHDTVSWYQQALGQGPQFIFQYYEEEERQRGNFPDRFSGHQFPNYSSELNVNALLLGDSALYLCASSAGTGNTSPLHFGNGTRLTVT.

The J gene is TRBJ2-2, the V gene TRBV4-2, with 8 positions matching TRBD1. V lost 4 bases to trimming and J lost 0 bases; unmatched junction nucleotides: 7. Germline lookup yields CDR1 LGHNA and CDR2 YNFKEQ. CDR3 size: 17 residues. CDR3 amino acids: CASSPTWDRSNTGELFF. Written as DNA, the CDR3 is TGTGCCAGCAGCCCCACTTGGGACAGGTCGAACACCGGGGAGCTGTTTTTT.

Regarding this clonotype: A single base separates this from a much larger clone, so it may be a read error. The rearrangement joins TRBV6-5 to TRBJ1-1; D ambiguous. Germline loops: CDR1 MNHEY, CDR2 SVGAGI. Trimming took 2 bases from V and 3 from J, leaving 7 bases between them. This CDR3 has 13 amino acids. The DNA for the CDR3 is TGTGCCAGCAGTTACAGGTCGGACACTGAAGCTTTCTTT. It specifies CASSYRSDTEAFF.

The table lists this clonotype with a count of one. The CDR3 DNA sequence: TGTGCCAGCAGCCCCCCGATGGGCGGGGGCTACAATGAGCAGTTCTTC. Residues: CASSPPMGGGYNEQFF. This chain uses TRBV7-9 with TRBJ2-1; TRBD2 matches 7 bases. With 5 bases clipped from V and 3 bases from J, the junction kept 10 bases outside the gene matches. Germline V gene data show CDR1 as SEHNR and CDR2 as FQNEAQ (reference sequence). This CDR3 comprises 16 residues.

J is TRBJ2-5 and V is TRBV24-1; D might be TRBD1 (5 bases). Germline CDR1 KGHDR, CDR2 SFDVKD. The CDR3 has 14 residues. Trimming left V 3 bases short and J 2 bases short, with 9 bases between. The CDR3 bases are TGTGCCACCAGTGATGCCAGGGTACAAGAGACCCAGTACTTC. It yields the protein CATSDARVQETQYF.

The chain links TRBV29-1 to TRBJ2-7; no firm D call. Trimming pared 2 bases from V and 1 base from J, leaving 15 bases between. Per the germline V gene, CDR1 is SQVTM and CDR2 is ANQGSEA. The CDR3 has 15 residues. CDR3 loop: CSVEIGGEGSYEQYF. The CDR3 DNA is TGCAGCGTTGAAATAGGCGGAGAAGGGTCCTACGAGCAGTACTTC.

The J gene is TRBJ2-1, the V gene TRBV4-3; perhaps TRBD1 as D (5 bases). V dropped 2 bases and J dropped 2 bases, with 7 bases sitting between them. Germline CDR1 and CDR2: LGHNA and YSLEER. This CDR3 comprises 14 residues. For the CDR3, the DNA is TGCGCCAGCAGCCAATTAGGGGCCTACAATGAGCAGTTCTTC. This gives the protein CASSQLGAYNEQFF.

There are a few counts of this clonotype. DNA for the CDR3: TGCAGCGTCCTACAGGGTTACGAGCAGTACGTC. It translates to CSVLQGYEQYV. This chain joins TRBV29-1 and TRBJ2-7, with D possibly TRBD1 on 6 matching bases. The germline V and J ends were trimmed by 6 bases and 4 bases, with 10 bases remaining between them. This CDR3 spans 11 amino acids. Germline V gene sequence: CDR1 SQVTM, CDR2 ANQGSEA.

This clonotype was recorded many times. The chain employs TRBV7-8 and TRBJ2-3; D is possibly TRBD2 (6 bases). Germline CDR1 SGHVS, CDR2 FQNEAQ. V lost 5 bases and J lost 3, with 18 bases in between. This CDR3 has 16 residues. CDR3 nucleotides: TGTGCCAGCAGCCCCCTCGATGGGGGAGGAACAGATACGCAGTATTTT. Encoded protein: CASSPLDGGGTDTQYF.

This clonotype has a count of ten or more. V is TRBV7-9 and J is TRBJ1-1; 8 nucleotides align to TRBD1. The V and J ends lost 4 bases and 4 bases, in that order; junction bases with no gene match: 8. The CDR3 has 15 amino acids. The V gene's germline CDR1 is SEHNR and CDR2 FQNEAQ (reference sequence). DNA of the CDR3: TGTGCCAGCAGCTCAAACAGGGGGTTGACCACTGAAGCTTTCTTT. This encodes CASSSNRGLTTEAFF.

V is TRBV7-8 and J is TRBJ1-3; the D is unclear. This CDR3 contains 17 residues. Deletions cut 1 base from V and 1 base from J, with 14 bases between. Per the germline V gene, CDR1 is SGHVS and CDR2 is FQNEAQ. CDR3 sequence reads: CASSLDPTFLSGNTIYF. The DNA of the CDR3 is TGTGCCAGCAGCTTAGATCCGACCTTCCTTTCTGGAAACACCATATATTTT. Using reference TRBV7-8 and TRBJ1-3 for the parts outside the CDR3, the full variable domain is GAGVSQSPRYKVAKRGQDVALRCDPISGHVSLFWYQQALGQGPEFLTYFQNEAQLDKSGLPSDRFFAERPEGSVSTLKIQRTQQEDSAVYLCASSLDPTFLSGNTIYFGEGSWLTVV.